This T cell receptor beta chain stems from a study of blood T cell repertoires in COVID-19. The wider study: Italy, Spain and the United States were the sources of the convalescent and acute COVID-19 samples. PBMCs, B-cell-depleted T cells, or T cells provided the cDNA or gDNA that made up the material.

The germline CDR1 and CDR2 sequences are MNHEY and SMNVEV (reference sequence). V was trimmed by 6 bases and J by 5 bases, leaving 22 bases between them. This CDR3 contains 16 residues. As processed by the authors: Reference gene primer amplification gave estimated nucleated cell counts. Clones were read by immunoSEQ multiplex PCR, and TCRdb kept only the in-frame ones, dropping some. V and J calls and clone size are given by that table; D and trimming were obtained from the DNA. The table lists roughly 71,000 clones, 86% of them singletons. Sequenced material: peripheral blood. This chain joins TRBV27 and TRBJ1-1, with D possibly TRBD1 on 6 matching bases. The TCR originated in a man aged 25-40 years with acute or convalescent COVID-19. CDR3 sequence: CASSPGQQERVTEAFF. The CDR3 DNA reads as TGTGCCAGCAGCCCCGGACAGCAAGAAAGGGTAACTGAAGCTTTCTTT.